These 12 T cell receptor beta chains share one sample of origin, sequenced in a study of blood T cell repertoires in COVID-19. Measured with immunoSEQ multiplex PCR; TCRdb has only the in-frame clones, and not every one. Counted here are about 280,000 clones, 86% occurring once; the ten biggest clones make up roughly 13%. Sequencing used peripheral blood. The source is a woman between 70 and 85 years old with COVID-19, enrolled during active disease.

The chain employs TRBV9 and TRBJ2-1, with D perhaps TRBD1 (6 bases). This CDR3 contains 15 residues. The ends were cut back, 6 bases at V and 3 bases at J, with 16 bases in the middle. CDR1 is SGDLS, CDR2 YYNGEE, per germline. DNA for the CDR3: TGTGCCAGCACTCGCCTGACAGGTAACTACAATGAGCAGTTCTTC. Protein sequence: CASTRLTGNYNEQFF.

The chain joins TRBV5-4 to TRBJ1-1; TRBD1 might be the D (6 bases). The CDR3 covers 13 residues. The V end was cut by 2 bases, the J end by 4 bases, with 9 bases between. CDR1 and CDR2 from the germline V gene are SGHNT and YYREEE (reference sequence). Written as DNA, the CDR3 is TGTGCCAGCAGCTTAACAGGGATCACTGAAGCTTTCTTT. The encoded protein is CASSLTGITEAFF. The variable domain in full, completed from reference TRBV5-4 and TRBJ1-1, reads ETGVTQSPTHLIKTRGQQVTLRCSSQSGHNTVSWYQQALGQGPQFIFQYYREEENGRGNFPPRFSGLQFPNYSSELNVNALELDDSALYLCASSLTGITEAFFGQGTRLTVV.

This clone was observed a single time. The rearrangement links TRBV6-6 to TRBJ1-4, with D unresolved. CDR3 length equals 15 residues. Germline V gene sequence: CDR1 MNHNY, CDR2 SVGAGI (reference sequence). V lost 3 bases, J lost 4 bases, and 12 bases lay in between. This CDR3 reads CASSYESGVNEKLFF. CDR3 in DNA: TGTGCCAGCAGTTATGAGTCGGGTGTTAATGAAAAACTGTTTTTT.

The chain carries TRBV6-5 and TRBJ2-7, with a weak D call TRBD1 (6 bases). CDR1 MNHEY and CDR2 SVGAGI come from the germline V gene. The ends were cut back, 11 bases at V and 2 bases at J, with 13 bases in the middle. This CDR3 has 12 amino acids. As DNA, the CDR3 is TGTGCCCTCAGAGGGGGAGCCTACGAGCAGTACTTC. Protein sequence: CALRGGAYEQYF.

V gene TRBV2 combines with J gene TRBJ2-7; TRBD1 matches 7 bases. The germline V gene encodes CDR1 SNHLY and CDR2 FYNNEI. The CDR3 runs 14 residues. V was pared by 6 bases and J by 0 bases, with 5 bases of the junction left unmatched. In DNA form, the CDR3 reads TGTGCCAGCAGCCAGACAGGGAGCTCCTACGAGCAGTACTTC. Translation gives CASSQTGSSYEQYF. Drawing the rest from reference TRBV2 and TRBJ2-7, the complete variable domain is EPEVTQTPSHQVTQMGQEVILRCVPISNHLYFYWYRQILGQKVEFLVSFYNNEISEKSEIFDDQFSVERPDGSNFTLKIRSTKLEDSAMYFCASSQTGSSYEQYFGPGTRLTVT.

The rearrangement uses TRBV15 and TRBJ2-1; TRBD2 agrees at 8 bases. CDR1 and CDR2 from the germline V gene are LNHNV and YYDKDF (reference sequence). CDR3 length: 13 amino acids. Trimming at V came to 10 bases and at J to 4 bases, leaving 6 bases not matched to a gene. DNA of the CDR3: TGTGCCAGTGGCGGGGGGCTGTACAATGAGCAGTTCTTC. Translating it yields CASGGGLYNEQFF.

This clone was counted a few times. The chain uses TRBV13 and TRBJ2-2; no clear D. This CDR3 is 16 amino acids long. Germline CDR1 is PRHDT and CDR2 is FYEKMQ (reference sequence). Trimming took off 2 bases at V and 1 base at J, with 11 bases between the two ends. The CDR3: CASSLYGYMNTGELFF. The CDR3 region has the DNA TGTGCCAGCAGCTTATATGGTTACATGAACACCGGGGAGCTGTTTTTT.

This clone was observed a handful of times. CDR3 region: CATSRSQGVQETQYF. The CDR3, as DNA: TGTGCCACCAGCAGGTCTCAGGGGGTCCAAGAGACCCAGTACTTC. The chain carries TRBV15 and TRBJ2-5; 7 nucleotides align to TRBD1. This CDR3 has 15 amino acids. Germline V lookup: CDR1 LNHNV, CDR2 YYDKDF (reference sequence). With 3 bases clipped from V and 1 base from J, the junction kept 5 bases outside the gene matches.

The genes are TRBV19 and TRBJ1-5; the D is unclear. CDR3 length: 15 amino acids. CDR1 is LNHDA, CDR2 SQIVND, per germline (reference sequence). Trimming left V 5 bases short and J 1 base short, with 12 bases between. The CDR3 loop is CASSWAIRSNQPQHF. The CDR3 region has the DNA TGTGCCAGTAGTTGGGCTATAAGGAGCAATCAGCCCCAGCATTTT.

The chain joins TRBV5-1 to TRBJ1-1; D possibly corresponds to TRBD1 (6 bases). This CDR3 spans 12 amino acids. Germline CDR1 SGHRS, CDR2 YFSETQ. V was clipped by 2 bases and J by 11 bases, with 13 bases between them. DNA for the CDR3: TGCGCCAGCAGCTTCTCTGGACAGACGGCTTTCTTT. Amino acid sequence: CASSFSGQTAFF.

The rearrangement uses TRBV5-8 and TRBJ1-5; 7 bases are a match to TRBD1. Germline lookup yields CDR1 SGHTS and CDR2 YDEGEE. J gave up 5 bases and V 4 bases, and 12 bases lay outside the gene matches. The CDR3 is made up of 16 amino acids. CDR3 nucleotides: TGTGCCAGCAGCCAAGCATGGGGGACAGAGGATCAGCCCCAGCATTTT. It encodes CASSQAWGTEDQPQHF. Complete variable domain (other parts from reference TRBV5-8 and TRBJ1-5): EAGVTQSPTHLIKTRGQQATLRCSPISGHTSVYWYQQALGLGLQFLLWYDEGEERNRGNFPPRFSGRQFPNYSSELNVNALELEDSALYLCASSQAWGTEDQPQHFGDGTRLSIL.

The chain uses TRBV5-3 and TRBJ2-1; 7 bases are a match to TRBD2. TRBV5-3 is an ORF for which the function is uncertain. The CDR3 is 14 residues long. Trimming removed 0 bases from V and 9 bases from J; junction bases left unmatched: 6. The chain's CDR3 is CARSLAGGRGEQFF. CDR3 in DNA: TGTGCCAGAAGCTTGGCGGGGGGAAGGGGTGAGCAGTTCTTC.